A few counts support the clone carrying this TCR beta chain. The antigen is not known. There are 15 residues in the CDR3. The germline V gene encodes CDR1 SGHRS and CDR2 YFSETQ. Trimming removed 0 bases from V and 4 bases from J; junction bases left unmatched: 4. The record originates from a study of radiation and T cells in renal cell carcinoma. Whole-study context: Nephrectomy followed 15 Gy stereotactic body radiation by 4 weeks.

Some clones are missing from TCRdb's copy, which holds only in-frame ones; the method was immunoSEQ multiplex PCR. Here the sample spans 120,000 or so clones, about 81% being singletons. Study-level points and caveats: From baseline, blood top tumor clonotypes peaked at 2 weeks post-radiation.

Regarding time point: blood 2 weeks post-SBRT. The sample's treatment: 15 Gy SBRT to primary tumor, nephrectomy 4 weeks later. Blood was sampled at baseline, 2 weeks and 4 weeks after SBRT. This renal cell carcinoma was of the clear cell type. The clonotype originates from a woman aged 55-75 years with renal cell carcinoma. The chain carries TRBV5-1 and TRBJ2-1; 7 bases line up with TRBD1. The sequencing used blood, collected from a patient whose treatment included radiotherapy and nephrectomy. CDR3: CASSLGQGWYNEQFF. The CDR3, as DNA: TGCGCCAGCAGCTTGGGACAGGGTTGGTACAATGAGCAGTTCTTC.